This T cell receptor (beta chain) was sequenced during a study of CXCR3-negative and CXCR3-positive naive CD8 T cells. Study details: With about 1.5 +/- 0.3 million reads per library, the TRB reads numbered about 150 million in total.

Germline V CDR1 and CDR2: DFQATT, SNEGSKA (reference sequence). CDR3 length equals 15 residues. UMI-tagged TRB cDNA libraries were built via 5' RACE. TCRdb reprocessed the 5' RACE reads; each CDR3 protein has one entry and no DNA is given. The sample data list about 150,000 distinct CDR3 sequences. A remark on this clonotype: Its antigen is unidentified.

Study-level results: Memory, not naive, CXCR3-negative and CXCR3-positive cells differed in TRBV-TRBJ usage. Surface CD5 was comparable between naive subsets; TCR strength was inferred from TRB CDR3 properties. Researchers report that CXCR3-positive naive cells carry more hydrophobic TRB CDR3s than CXCR3-negative naive cells. Partly lower CXCR3 expression followed cryopreservation, and most assays relied on fresh PBMCs.

Sample: naive CXCR3+ CD8+ T cells from blood. Described subset: CD45RO-CCR7+CD27+CD95- naive CD8+ T cells expressing CXCR3 (TNR3+). This clonotype originated in a human donor in good health. Some clones in this sample may be carry-over from other donors' samples. This rearrangement joins TRBV20-1 to TRBJ2-7; no DNA is available, so the TRBD2 call from TCRdb remains unchecked. CDR3 in amino acids: CSARRTGGNSFEQYF.